A selection of T cell receptor beta chains follows, all from one sample in a study of blood T cell repertoires in COVID-19. Repertoires were generated with immunoSEQ multiplex PCR, while TCRdb's copy carries only in-frame clones and drops some. The repertoire consists of roughly 160,000 clones, with roughly 88% occurring once and the leading ten covering under 3%. Sequencing input: peripheral blood. These receptors were taken from a woman in her fifties or sixties with acute or convalescent COVID-19. Both conserved end residues are part of each CDR3. Fields, in order: clone size, CDR3 length, D gene, J gene, V gene, CDR3 DNA, CDR3 protein. The D gene is left open where the match is weak. Not all rows give a size; the values are once, few, many and, for expanded clones, a class.

>-|15|-|TRBJ1-4|TRBV19
TGTGCCAGTAGTATTTCAGGGTCAACTAATGAAAAACTGTTTTTT
CASSISGSTNEKLFF
>few|15|TRBD1|TRBJ1-3|TRBV5-1
TGCGCCAGCAGCTTGGCCGACAGGGCTGGAAACACCATATATTTT
CASSLADRAGNTIYF
>few|17|TRBD1|TRBJ2-1|TRBV7-9
TGTGCCAGCAGCCCCCCCCCGACAGGGCGGTCCTACAATGAGCAGTTCTTC
CASSPPPTGRSYNEQFF
>-|16|-|TRBJ1-5|TRBV20-1
TGCAGTGCTAGTCGCAACCGGGAGAGTGGCAATCAGCCCCAGCATTTT
CSASRNRESGNQPQHF
>-|15|-|TRBJ2-3|TRBV2
TGTGCCAGCAGTGACCTGGGCACGGCGGGAGATACGCAGTATTTT
CASSDLGTAGDTQYF
>-|16|TRBD1|TRBJ2-7|TRBV10-3
TGTGCCATCAGTGAGGCGACAGGGGAAAGGTCCTACGAGCAGTACTTC
CAISEATGERSYEQYF
>-|14|-|TRBJ1-3|TRBV5-8
TGTGCCAGCAGCTTGTTGGGCACTGGAAACACCATATATTTT
CASSLLGTGNTIYF
>-|12|-|TRBJ2-1|TRBV3-1/TRBV3-2
TGTGCCAGCAGCCAGGGTAGGGGTGAGCAGTTCTTC
CASSQGRGEQFF
>-|18|-|TRBJ1-2|TRBV21-1
TGTGCCAGCAGCAAAGTTAGGGACAGGGGCCGAGATAACTATGGCTACACCTTC
CASSKVRDRGRDNYGYTF
>-|15|TRBD1|TRBJ2-1|TRBV6-2/TRBV6-3
TGTGCCAGCAGCCTCGAGACAGGGGTTTCCAATGAGCAGTTCTTC
CASSLETGVSNEQFF
>few|12|-|TRBJ2-2|TRBV24-1
TGTGCCACCAGCCCGCGGACCGGGGAGCTGTTTTTT
CATSPRTGELFF
>-|16|-|TRBJ1-6|TRBV27
TGTGCCAGCAGTCAAACCCGACAGGAGTATAATTCACCCCTCCACTTT
CASSQTRQEYNSPLHF
>-|13|-|TRBJ2-5|TRBV4-2
TGTGCCAGCAGCCAAGTTAACCAAGAGACCCAGTACTTC
CASSQVNQETQYF
>-|15|TRBD1|TRBJ1-5|TRBV6-1
TGTGCCAGCAGTGACACAGGGGGAAGCAATCAGCCCCAGCATTTT
CASSDTGGSNQPQHF
>-|15|-|TRBJ1-6|TRBV27
TGTGCCAGCAGTTTCCAGGTAGTACCTAATTCACCCCTCCACTTT
CASSFQVVPNSPLHF
>-|15|-|TRBJ2-1|TRBV29-1
TGCAGCGTTGCGGCGGCCCCGAGCTCCTACAATGAGCAGTTCTTC
CSVAAAPSSYNEQFF
>-|14|TRBD1|TRBJ2-7|TRBV2
TGTGCCAGCAGTGAGAGACAGGGGCCCTACGAGCAGTACTTC
CASSERQGPYEQYF
>-|16|TRBD1|TRBJ2-1|TRBV5-6
TGTGCCAGCAGCGCCGCACCGGGACAGTTATACAATGAGCAGTTCTTC
CASSAAPGQLYNEQFF
>-|16|TRBD2|TRBJ2-3|TRBV7-2
TGTGCCAGCAGCTTAGGTACGCGGGGGGCCACAGATACGCAGTATTTT
CASSLGTRGATDTQYF
>once|15|TRBD2|TRBJ2-3|TRBV6-4
TGTGCCAGCAAAATAACTAGCGGGGTAACAGATACGCAGTATTTT
CASKITSGVTDTQYF
>-|15|-|TRBJ2-4|TRBV9
TGTGCCAGCAGCGTAACGCAGGGGGCCAAAAACATTCAGTACTTC
CASSVTQGAKNIQYF
>few|15|TRBD1|TRBJ1-5|TRBV5-6
TGTGCCAGCAGCTTGCGAGGGGGCAGGGGTCAGCCCCAGCATTTT
CASSLRGGRGQPQHF
>-|13|-|TRBJ1-4|TRBV12-3/TRBV12-4
TGTGCCAGCAGCTTGGAGGCCACTGAAAAACTGTTTTTT
CASSLEATEKLFF
>-|16|-|TRBJ2-3|TRBV21-1
TGTGCCAGCCAACAAGGGGCGGCTCGGCAAGTAGATACGCAGTATTTT
CASQQGAARQVDTQYF
>-|16|TRBD2|TRBJ2-2|TRBV19
TGTGCCAGTAGTATAGGACTAGCGGGGGGAACCGGGGAGCTGTTTTTT
CASSIGLAGGTGELFF
>few|16|-|TRBJ2-1|TRBV18
TGTGCCAGCTCACCACCGGGGGCCTTTGGGCACAATGAGCAGTTCTTC
CASSPPGAFGHNEQFF
>-|14|-|TRBJ1-1|TRBV10-3
TGTGCCATCAGTGAAAGAGGGGGAGACACTGAAGCTTTCTTT
CAISERGGDTEAFF
>few|14|-|TRBJ1-1|TRBV2
TGTGCCAGCAGCCCAACCCTGCGGAACACTGAAGCTTTCTTT
CASSPTLRNTEAFF
>-|12|-|TRBJ1-6|TRBV11-2
TGTGCCAGCAGCTTATTGAGATCACCCCTCCACTTT
CASSLLRSPLHF
>-|15|-|TRBJ2-7|TRBV5-4
TGTGCCAGCAGCTTGGGAGGGACTCAATCCTACGAGCAGTACTTC
CASSLGGTQSYEQYF
>-|18|TRBD1|TRBJ2-3|TRBV24-1
TGTGCCACCAGTGATGCCGACAGGGTAGGATTGAGCACAGATACGCAGTATTTT
CATSDADRVGLSTDTQYF
>-|16|TRBD1|TRBJ2-7|TRBV6-5
TGTGCCAGCAGTTCTCGCGCCGGGACAGGGGGGTACGAGCAGTACTTC
CASSSRAGTGGYEQYF
>few|15|-|TRBJ2-1|TRBV5-1
TGCGCCAGCAGCTTGGTAGGTGGAGCCTACAATGAGCAGTTCTTC
CASSLVGGAYNEQFF
>-|14|TRBD1|TRBJ1-5|TRBV9
TGTGCCAGCAGCGTGGGACAGGGGGGTCAGCCCCAGCATTTT
CASSVGQGGQPQHF
>-|13|-|TRBJ1-1|TRBV7-9
TGTGCCAGCAGCTTTTCAGGGGACACTGAAGCTTTCTTT
CASSFSGDTEAFF
>-|13|-|TRBJ2-2|TRBV30
TGTGCCTGGATCGTTTCGAACACCGGGGAGCTGTTTTTT
CAWIVSNTGELFF
>-|13|-|TRBJ2-7|TRBV11-2
TGTGCCAGCAGCTTAGATCCGGGCTACGAGCAGTACTTC
CASSLDPGYEQYF
>-|15|TRBD2|TRBJ2-1|TRBV20-1
TGCAGTGCTAGTCCTAGCGGGGGGGCGTACAATGAGCAGTTCTTC
CSASPSGGAYNEQFF
>-|16|-|TRBJ1-2|TRBV5-1
TGCGCCAGCAGCTTGGCCAGTGGAGGGGAAGCTTATGGCTACACCTTC
CASSLASGGEAYGYTF
>-|13|TRBD1|TRBJ1-2|TRBV2
TGTGCCAGCAGTACAGGGGTGGGCTATGGCTACACCTTC
CASSTGVGYGYTF
>-|14|-|TRBJ2-7|TRBV7-9
TGTGCCAGCAGCCCCCGGCAGGGGCCCGGAGAGCAGTACTTC
CASSPRQGPGEQYF
>-|13|-|TRBJ2-1|TRBV5-1
TGCGCCAGCAGCTTGGGAGCCTACAATGAGCAGTTCTTC
CASSLGAYNEQFF
>few|15|-|TRBJ1-6|TRBV28
TGTGCCAGCAGCCCGGGGGGGGTCAATAATTCACCCCTCCACTTT
CASSPGGVNNSPLHF
>-|10|-|TRBJ1-1|TRBV3-1/TRBV3-2
TGTGCCAGCAGCCACTTCCGAGCTTTCTTT
CASSHFRAFF
>once|13|TRBD1|TRBJ1-2|TRBV12-3/TRBV12-4
TGTGCCAGCAGTTTACAGGGGGACTATGGCTACACCTTC
CASSLQGDYGYTF
>-|15|-|TRBJ1-4|TRBV6-4
TGTGCCAGCAGTGAAATGGGGCTTCCGAGAGAAAAACTGTTTTTT
CASSEMGLPREKLFF